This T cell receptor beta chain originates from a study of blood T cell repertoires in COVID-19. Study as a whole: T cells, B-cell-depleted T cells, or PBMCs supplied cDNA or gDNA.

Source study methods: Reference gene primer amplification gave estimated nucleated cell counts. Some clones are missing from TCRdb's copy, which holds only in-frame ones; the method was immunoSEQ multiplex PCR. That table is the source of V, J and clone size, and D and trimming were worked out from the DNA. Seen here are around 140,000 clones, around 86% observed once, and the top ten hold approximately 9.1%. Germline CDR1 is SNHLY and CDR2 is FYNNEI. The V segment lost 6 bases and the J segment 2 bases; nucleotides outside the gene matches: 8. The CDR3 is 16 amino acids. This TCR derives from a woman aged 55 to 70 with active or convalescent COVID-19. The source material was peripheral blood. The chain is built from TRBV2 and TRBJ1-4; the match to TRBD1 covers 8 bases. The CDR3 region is CASSYRGSETNEKLFF. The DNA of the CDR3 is TGTGCCAGCAGCTACAGGGGGAGTGAGACTAATGAAAAACTGTTTTTT.